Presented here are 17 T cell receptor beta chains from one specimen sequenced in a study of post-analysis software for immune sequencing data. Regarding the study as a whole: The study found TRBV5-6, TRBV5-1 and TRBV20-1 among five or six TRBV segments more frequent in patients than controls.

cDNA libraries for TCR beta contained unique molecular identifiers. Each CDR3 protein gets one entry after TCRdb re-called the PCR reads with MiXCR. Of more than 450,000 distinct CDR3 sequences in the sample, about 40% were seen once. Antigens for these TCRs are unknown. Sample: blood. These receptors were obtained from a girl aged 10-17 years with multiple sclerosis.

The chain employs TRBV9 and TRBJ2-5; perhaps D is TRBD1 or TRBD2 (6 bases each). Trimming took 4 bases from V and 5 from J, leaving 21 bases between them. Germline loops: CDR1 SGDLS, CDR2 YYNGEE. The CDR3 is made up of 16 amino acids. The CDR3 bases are TGTGCCAGCAGCTCCCAAACTCGCGGAGGGGGGGAGACCCAGTACTTC. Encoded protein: CASSSQTRGGGETQYF.

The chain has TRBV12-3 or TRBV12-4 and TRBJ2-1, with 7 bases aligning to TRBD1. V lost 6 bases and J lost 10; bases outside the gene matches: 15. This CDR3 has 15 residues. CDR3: CASRPPQTGPGEQFF. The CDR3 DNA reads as TGTGCCAGCAGACCCCCTCAGACAGGGCCAGGGGAGCAGTTCTTC.

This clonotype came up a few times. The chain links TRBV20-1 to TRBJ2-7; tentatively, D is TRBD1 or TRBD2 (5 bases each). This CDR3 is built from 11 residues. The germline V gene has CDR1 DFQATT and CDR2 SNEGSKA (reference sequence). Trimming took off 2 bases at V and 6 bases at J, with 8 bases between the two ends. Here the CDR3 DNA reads TGCAGTGCTAGAATGGGGGTCGAGCAGTACTTC. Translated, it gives CSARMGVEQYF.

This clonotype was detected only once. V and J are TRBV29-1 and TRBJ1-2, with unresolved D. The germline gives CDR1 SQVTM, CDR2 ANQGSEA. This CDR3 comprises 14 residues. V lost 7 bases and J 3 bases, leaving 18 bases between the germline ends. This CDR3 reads CSAPVTGDHYGYTF. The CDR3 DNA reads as TGCAGCGCGCCTGTTACGGGCGATCACTATGGCTACACCTTC.

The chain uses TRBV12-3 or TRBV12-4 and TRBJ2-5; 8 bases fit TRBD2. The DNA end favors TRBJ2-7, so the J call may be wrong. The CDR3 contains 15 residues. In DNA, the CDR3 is TGTGCCAGCAGCCCCCGCGGGAGGACCTCCTACGAGCAGTACTTC. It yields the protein CASSPRGRTSYEQYF.

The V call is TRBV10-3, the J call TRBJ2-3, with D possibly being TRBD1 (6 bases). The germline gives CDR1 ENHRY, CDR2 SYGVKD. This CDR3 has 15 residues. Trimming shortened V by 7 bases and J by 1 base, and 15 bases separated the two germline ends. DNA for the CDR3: TGTGCCATCACCAATACAGGGTCGGGCACAGATACGCAGTATTTT. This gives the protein CAITNTGSGTDTQYF.

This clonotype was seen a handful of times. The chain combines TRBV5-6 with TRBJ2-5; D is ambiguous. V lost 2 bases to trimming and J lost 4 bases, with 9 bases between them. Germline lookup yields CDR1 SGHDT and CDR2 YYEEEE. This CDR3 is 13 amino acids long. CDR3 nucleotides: TGTGCCAGCAGCTTCGGAGACCCAGAGACCCAGTACTTC. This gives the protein CASSFGDPETQYF.

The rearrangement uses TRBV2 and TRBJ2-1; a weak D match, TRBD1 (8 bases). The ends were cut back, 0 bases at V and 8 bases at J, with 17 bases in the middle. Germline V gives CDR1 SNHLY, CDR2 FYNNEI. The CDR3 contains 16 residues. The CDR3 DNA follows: TGTGCCAGCAGTGAAGCGGGGGCTACAGGGGGGGATGAGCAGTTCTTC. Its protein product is CASSEAGATGGDEQFF.

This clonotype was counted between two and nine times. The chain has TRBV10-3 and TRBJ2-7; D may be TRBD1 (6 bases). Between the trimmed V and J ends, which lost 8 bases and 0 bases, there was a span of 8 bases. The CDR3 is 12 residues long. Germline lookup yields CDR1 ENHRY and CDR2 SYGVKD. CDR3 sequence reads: CAIRDTSYEQYF. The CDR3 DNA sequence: TGTGCCATCCGGGACACCTCCTACGAGCAGTACTTC.

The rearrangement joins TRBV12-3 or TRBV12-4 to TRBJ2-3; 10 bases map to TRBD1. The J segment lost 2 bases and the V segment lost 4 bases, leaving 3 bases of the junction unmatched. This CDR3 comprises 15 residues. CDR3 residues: CASSWDRGITDTQYF. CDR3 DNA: TGTGCCAGCAGTTGGGACAGGGGTATCACAGATACGCAGTATTTT.

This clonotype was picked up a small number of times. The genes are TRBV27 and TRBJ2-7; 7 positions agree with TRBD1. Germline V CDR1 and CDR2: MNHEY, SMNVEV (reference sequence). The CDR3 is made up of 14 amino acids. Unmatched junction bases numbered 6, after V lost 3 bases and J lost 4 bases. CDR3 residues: CASSFYDRAYEQYF. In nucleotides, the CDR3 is TGTGCCAGCAGTTTTTACGACAGGGCTTACGAGCAGTACTTC.

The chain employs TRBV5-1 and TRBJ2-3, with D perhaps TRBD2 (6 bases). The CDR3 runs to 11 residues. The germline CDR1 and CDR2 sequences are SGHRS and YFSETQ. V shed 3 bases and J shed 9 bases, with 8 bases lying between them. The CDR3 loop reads CASSSEGTQYF. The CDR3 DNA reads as TGCGCCAGCAGCTCGGAGGGAACGCAGTATTTT.

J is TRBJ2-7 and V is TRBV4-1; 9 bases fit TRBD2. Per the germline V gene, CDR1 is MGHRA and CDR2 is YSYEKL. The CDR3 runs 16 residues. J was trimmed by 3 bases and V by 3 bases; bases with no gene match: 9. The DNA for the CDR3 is TGCGCCAGCAGCCACGCCGCGGGAGGGGGAATCTACGAGCAGTACTTC. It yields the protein CASSHAAGGGIYEQYF.

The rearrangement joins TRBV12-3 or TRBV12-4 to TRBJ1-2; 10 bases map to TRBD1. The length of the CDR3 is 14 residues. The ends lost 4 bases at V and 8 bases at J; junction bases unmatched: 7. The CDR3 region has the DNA TGTGCCAGCAGTTCCCTCGACAGGGGGCAAGGCTACACCTTC. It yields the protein CASSSLDRGQGYTF.

CDR3 nucleotide sequence: TGTGCCATCAGTGAGTCTGGGCACAGAAGCTCCTACGAGCAGTACTTC. As protein: CAISESGHRSSYEQYF. J is TRBJ2-7 and V is TRBV10-3; D is uncertain. The germline V gene has CDR1 ENHRY and CDR2 SYGVKD. The CDR3 contains 16 residues. V lost 0 bases to trimming and J lost 0 bases, with 12 bases between them.

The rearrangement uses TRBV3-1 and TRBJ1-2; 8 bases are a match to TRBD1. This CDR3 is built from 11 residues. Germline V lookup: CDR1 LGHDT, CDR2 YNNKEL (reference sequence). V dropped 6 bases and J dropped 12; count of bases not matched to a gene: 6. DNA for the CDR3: TGTGCCAGCAGTCAGACAGGGGATAACACCTTC. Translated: CASSQTGDNTF.

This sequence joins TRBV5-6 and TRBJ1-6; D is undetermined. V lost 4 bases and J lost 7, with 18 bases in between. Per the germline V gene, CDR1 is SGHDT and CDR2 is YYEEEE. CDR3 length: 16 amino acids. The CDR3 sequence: CASSPLRELRNSPLHF. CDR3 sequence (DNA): TGTGCCAGCAGCCCCTTGCGGGAACTCCGCAATTCACCCCTCCACTTT.